Here is one TCR beta chain with its context. Per the original methods: By means of reference gene primer amplification, nucleated cell counts were estimated. Libraries were prepared by immunoSEQ multiplex PCR; TCRdb keeps only in-frame clonotypes and omits some of them. That table gives V, J and clone size, and the DNA gave D and trimming. The repertoire holds more than 150,000 clones, with under 90% as singletons. The entry originates in a study of blood T cell repertoires in COVID-19. Study background: Italy, Spain and the United States were the sources of the convalescent and acute COVID-19 samples.

The germline gives CDR1 MDHEN, CDR2 SYDVKM. Trimming left V 5 bases short and J 2 bases short, with 13 bases between. There are 15 residues in the CDR3. V and J are TRBV28 and TRBJ1-5; maybe TRBD1 (6 bases). Sequences were obtained from peripheral blood. This TCR came from a man aged 25 to 40 with active or convalescent COVID-19. CDR3 loop: CASSPRGSGNQPQHF. In DNA form, the CDR3 reads TGTGCCAGCAGTCCCAGGGGATCGGGCAATCAGCCCCAGCATTTT.